What follows are 14 T cell receptor beta chains derived from one specimen sequenced in a study of PD-1 blockade in classical Hodgkin lymphoma. Time point of the sample: cycle 4 day 1 (C4D1), after 6 weeks of nivolumab. Each patient relapsed following autologous stem cell transplantation, and prior brentuximab vedotin exposure differed. TCRdb's table, derived via immunoSEQ multiplex PCR, lists solely in-frame clones and lacks some. The table records some 110,000 clones, approximately 89% of them present only once. The specimen was peripheral blood mononuclear cells (PBMCs), collected before the fourth cycle of nivolumab. These receptors were collected from a human donor with classical Hodgkin lymphoma.

The sample holds one count of this clone. The chain joins TRBV6-1 to TRBJ2-7; 7 bases match TRBD1. The CDR3 runs 12 residues. With 7 bases clipped from V and 3 bases from J, the junction kept 3 bases outside the gene matches. Germline V lookup: CDR1 MNHNS, CDR2 SASEGT. CDR3 nucleotides: TGTGCCAGCAACCGACAGGGCTACGAGCAGTACTTC. Translation gives CASNRQGYEQYF.

The chain joins TRBV2 to TRBJ2-5; D is uncertain. The ends were cut back, 5 bases at V and 2 bases at J, with 3 bases in the middle. Germline assignment: CDR1 SNHLY and CDR2 FYNNEI. The CDR3 sequence is 11 residues long. CDR3 nucleotides: TGTGCCAGCAGTCGTCAAGAGACCCAGTACTTC. It is translated as CASSRQETQYF.

The chain uses TRBV27 and TRBJ2-6; TRBD1 matches at 7 bases. The length of the CDR3 is 19 residues. The germline gives CDR1 MNHEY, CDR2 SMNVEV (reference sequence). After removal of 2 bases from V and 0 bases from J, the junction contained 10 bases not matched to a gene. CDR3 in DNA: TGTGCCAGCAGTTTAGGGACAGACCAACCCTTCTCTGGGGCCAACGTCCTGACTTTC. It yields the protein CASSLGTDQPFSGANVLTF.

This chain links TRBV6-5 with TRBJ1-2; 7 bases map to TRBD1. Trimming cost V 7 bases and J 8 bases; bases outside gene matches: 16. The CDR3 covers 15 residues. The V gene's germline CDR1 is MNHEY and CDR2 SVGAGI. For the CDR3, the DNA is TGTGCCAGCACCTACCGGGGGGGACAGAATGCAGGCTACACCTTC. Residues: CASTYRGGQNAGYTF.

This clone appeared once. The chain joins TRBV10-3 to TRBJ2-7; 13 bases line up with TRBD2. This CDR3 is built from 18 residues. The germline V gene has CDR1 ENHRY and CDR2 SYGVKD. J gave up 5 bases and V 4 bases, and 14 bases lay outside the gene matches. The CDR3 protein is CAISGRFDTSGRADEQYF. For the CDR3, the DNA is TGTGCCATCAGTGGACGATTTGACACTAGCGGGAGGGCTGACGAGCAGTACTTC.

This rearrangement joins TRBV10-2 to TRBJ1-2; D uncertain. Germline assignment: CDR1 WSHSY and CDR2 SAAADI. V was cut by 0 bases and J by 8 bases, with 13 bases left in between. CDR3 length: 14 amino acids. CDR3 in DNA: TGCGCCAGCAGTGAGTCGGCGGGGATGGGGGGCTACACCTTC. As protein: CASSESAGMGGYTF.

This chain connects TRBV7-9 to TRBJ2-5; possibly TRBD1 for D (8 bases). Trimming removed 3 bases at V and 4 bases at J, with 18 bases between. The CDR3 consists of 16 residues. Germline-derived CDR1 and CDR2 are SEHNR and FQNEAQ (reference sequence). The CDR3 protein is CASSLQGARGIETQYF. The CDR3 DNA reads as TGTGCCAGCAGCTTGCAGGGGGCGCGGGGGATAGAGACCCAGTACTTC.

The CDR3 nucleotides are TGTGCCAGCAGCTTTGACAGGGTCTACGAGCAGTACTTC. Translating gives CASSFDRVYEQYF. The V call is TRBV7-2, the J call TRBJ2-7; 7 bases agree with TRBD1. Per the germline V gene, CDR1 is SGHTA and CDR2 is FQGNSA. V gave up 3 bases and J gave up 3 bases; unmatched junction bases: 2. The CDR3 sequence is 13 residues long.

This chain links TRBV5-1 with TRBJ2-3; TRBD2 matches at 9 bases. The CDR3 spans 14 residues. Trimming removed 6 bases from V and 3 bases from J; junction bases left unmatched: 5. Germline V gives CDR1 SGHRS, CDR2 YFSETQ. Here the CDR3 reads CASTKLAGTDTQYF. The CDR3 coding sequence is TGCGCCAGCACTAAACTAGCGGGTACAGATACGCAGTATTTT. Filled out from reference TRBV5-1 and TRBJ2-3, the complete variable domain reads KAGVTQTPRYLIKTRGQQVTLSCSPISGHRSVSWYQQTPGQGLQFLFEYFSETQRNKGNFPGRFSGRQFSNSRSEMNVSTLELGDSALYLCASTKLAGTDTQYFGPGTRLTVL.

The sample holds a few counts of this clone. The chain recombines TRBV11-2 with TRBJ2-1; unclear D gene. Germline V gene data show CDR1 as SGHAT and CDR2 as FQNNGV. The CDR3 loop spans 14 amino acids. Trimming cost V 1 base and J 6 bases, with 10 bases left between them. The CDR3 DNA reads as TGTGCCAGCAGCTTAGTTGCAGCCCGCAATGAGCAGTTCTTC. Encoded protein: CASSLVAARNEQFF.

The CDR3 nucleotides read TGCAGCGTTCCGATCTTGGGAACAGATACGCAGTATTTT. The encoded protein is CSVPILGTDTQYF. The chain recombines TRBV29-1 with TRBJ2-3, with unresolved D. In germline, CDR1 is SQVTM, CDR2 ANQGSEA. V gave up 5 bases and J gave up 3 bases, with 12 bases separating them. CDR3 length: 13 amino acids.

The CDR3 is CASSLPGRDSNEKLFF. Here the CDR3 DNA reads TGTGCCAGCAGCTTACCCGGGCGGGACAGTAATGAAAAACTGTTTTTT. This sequence joins TRBV7-9 and TRBJ1-4; 7 positions agree with TRBD1. Germline trimming cut 2 bases from V and 4 bases from J; bases unmatched to any gene: 7. The CDR3 runs 16 residues. The germline CDR1 and CDR2 sequences are SEHNR and FQNEAQ (reference sequence). The variable domain in full, completed from reference TRBV7-9 and TRBJ1-4, reads DTGVSQNPRHKITKRGQNVTFRCDPISEHNRLYWYRQTLGQGPEFLTYFQNEAQLEKSRLLSDRFSAERPKGSFSTLEIQRTEQGDSAMYLCASSLPGRDSNEKLFFGSGTQLSVL.

The sample holds one count of this clone. The chain combines TRBV27 with TRBJ1-2; 9 bases match TRBD1. CDR1 and CDR2 (germline): MNHEY, SMNVEV (reference sequence). Germline trimming cut 10 bases from V and 1 base from J; bases unmatched to any gene: 16. CDR3 length: 17 amino acids. The CDR3 nucleotides read TGTGCCACCGGTATGGGACAGGGAAGTCGTAATAACTATGGCTACACCTTC. Residues: CATGMGQGSRNNYGYTF.

There are a few counts of this clone. The rearrangement joins TRBV28 to TRBJ1-1; 7 positions match TRBD1. This CDR3 is built from 11 residues. Germline loops: CDR1 MDHEN, CDR2 SYDVKM. Trimming at V came to 6 bases and at J to 6 bases, leaving 1 base not matched to a gene. The CDR3 loop is CASRTGPEAFF. The CDR3 coding sequence is TGTGCCAGCAGGACAGGGCCTGAAGCTTTCTTT.